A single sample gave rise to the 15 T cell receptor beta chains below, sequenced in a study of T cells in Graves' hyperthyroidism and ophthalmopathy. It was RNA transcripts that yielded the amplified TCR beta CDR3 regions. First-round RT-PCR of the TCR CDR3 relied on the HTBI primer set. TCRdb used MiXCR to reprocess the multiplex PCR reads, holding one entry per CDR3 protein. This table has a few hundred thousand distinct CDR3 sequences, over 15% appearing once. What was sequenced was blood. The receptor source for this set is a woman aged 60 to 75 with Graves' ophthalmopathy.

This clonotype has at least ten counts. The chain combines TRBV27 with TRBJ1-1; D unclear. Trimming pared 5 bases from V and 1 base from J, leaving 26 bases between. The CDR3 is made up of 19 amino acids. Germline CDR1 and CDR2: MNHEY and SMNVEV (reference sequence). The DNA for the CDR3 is TGTGCCAGCAGTCTACGACGCCCCCAGGAAAGGACGGAGAACACTGAAGCTTTCTTT. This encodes CASSLRRPQERTENTEAFF.

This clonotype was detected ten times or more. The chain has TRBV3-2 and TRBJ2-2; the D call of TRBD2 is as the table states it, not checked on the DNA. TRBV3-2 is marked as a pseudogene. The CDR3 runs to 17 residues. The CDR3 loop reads CASTPTSTAPHTGELFF. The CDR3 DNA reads TGTGCCAGCACCCCAACCAGCACGGCCCCGCACACCGGGGAGCTGTTTTTT.

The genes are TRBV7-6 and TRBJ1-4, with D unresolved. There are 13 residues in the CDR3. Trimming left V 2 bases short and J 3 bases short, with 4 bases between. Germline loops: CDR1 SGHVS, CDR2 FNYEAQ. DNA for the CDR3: TGTGCCAGCAGCTTACAGGCTAATGAAAAACTGTTTTTT. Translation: CASSLQANEKLFF.

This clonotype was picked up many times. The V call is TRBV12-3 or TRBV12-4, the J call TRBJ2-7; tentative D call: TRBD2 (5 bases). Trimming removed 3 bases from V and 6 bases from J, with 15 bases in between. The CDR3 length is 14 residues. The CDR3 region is CASSFMSGGTEQYF. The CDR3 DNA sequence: TGTGCCAGCAGTTTTATGTCAGGAGGAACCGAGCAGTACTTC.

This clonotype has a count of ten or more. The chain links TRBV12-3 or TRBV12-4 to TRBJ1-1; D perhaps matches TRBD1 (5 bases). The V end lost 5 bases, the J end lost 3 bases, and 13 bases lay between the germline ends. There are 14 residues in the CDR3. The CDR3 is CASSSRVEYTEAFF. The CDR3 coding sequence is TGTGCCAGCAGTAGCAGGGTGGAGTACACTGAAGCTTTCTTT.

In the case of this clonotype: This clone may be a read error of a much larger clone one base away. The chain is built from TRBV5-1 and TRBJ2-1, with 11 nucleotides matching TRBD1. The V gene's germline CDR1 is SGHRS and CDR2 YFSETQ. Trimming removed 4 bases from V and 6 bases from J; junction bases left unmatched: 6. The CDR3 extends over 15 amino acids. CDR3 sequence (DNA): TGCGCCAGCAGCGATCGGGACAGGGGGTGCAATGAGCAGTTCTTC. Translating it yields CASSDRDRGCNEQFF. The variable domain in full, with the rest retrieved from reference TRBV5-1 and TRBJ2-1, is KAGVTQTPRYLIKTRGQQVTLSCSPISGHRSVSWYQQTPGQGLQFLFEYFSETQRNKGNFPGRFSGRQFSNSRSEMNVSTLELGDSALYLCASSDRDRGCNEQFFGPGTRLTVL.

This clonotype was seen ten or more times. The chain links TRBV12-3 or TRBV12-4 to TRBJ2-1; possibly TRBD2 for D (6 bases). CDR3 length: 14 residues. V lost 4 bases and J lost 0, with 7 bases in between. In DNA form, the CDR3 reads TGTGCCAGCAGTTGGACTAACTCCTACAATGAGCAGTTCTTC. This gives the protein CASSWTNSYNEQFF.

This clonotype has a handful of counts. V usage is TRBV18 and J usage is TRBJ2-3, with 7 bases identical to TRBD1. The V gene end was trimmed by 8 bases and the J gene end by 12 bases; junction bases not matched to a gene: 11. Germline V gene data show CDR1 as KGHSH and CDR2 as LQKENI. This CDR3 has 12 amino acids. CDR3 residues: CASDNPGTVQYF. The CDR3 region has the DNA TGTGCCAGCGACAACCCCGGGACAGTTCAGTATTTT.

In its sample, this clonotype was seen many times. The CDR3 bases are TGTGCCAGCAGCTTTGAGGGGAACGAGACCCAGTACTTC. It encodes CASSFEGNETQYF. This rearrangement joins TRBV5-4 to TRBJ2-5, with D perhaps given as TRBD1 or TRBD2 (5 bases each). Trimming pared 2 bases from V and 5 bases from J, leaving 10 bases between. CDR1 and CDR2 from the germline V gene are SGHNT and YYREEE (reference sequence). The CDR3 is 13 residues long.

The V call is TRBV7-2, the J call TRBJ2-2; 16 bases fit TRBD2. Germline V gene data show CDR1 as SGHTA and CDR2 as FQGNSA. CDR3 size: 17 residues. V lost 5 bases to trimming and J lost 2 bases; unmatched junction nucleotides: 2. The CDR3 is CASSGTSGRGNTGELFF. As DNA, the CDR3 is TGTGCCAGCAGCGGGACTAGCGGGAGGGGAAACACCGGGGAGCTGTTTTTT.

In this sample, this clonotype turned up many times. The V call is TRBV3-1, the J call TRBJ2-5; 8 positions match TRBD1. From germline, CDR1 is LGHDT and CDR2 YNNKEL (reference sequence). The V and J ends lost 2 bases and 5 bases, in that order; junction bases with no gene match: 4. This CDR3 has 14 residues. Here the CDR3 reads CASSQQGAGETQYF. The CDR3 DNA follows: TGTGCCAGCAGCCAACAGGGGGCCGGGGAGACCCAGTACTTC.

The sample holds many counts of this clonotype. The CDR3 spells CASSATGVDQPQHF. Here the CDR3 DNA reads TGTGCCAGCAGTGCTACAGGGGTGGATCAGCCCCAGCATTTT. The chain carries TRBV2 and TRBJ1-5, with 7 nucleotides matching TRBD1. Germline-derived CDR1 and CDR2 are SNHLY and FYNNEI. Trimming at V came to 4 bases and at J to 5 bases, leaving 5 bases not matched to a gene. This CDR3 contains 14 residues.

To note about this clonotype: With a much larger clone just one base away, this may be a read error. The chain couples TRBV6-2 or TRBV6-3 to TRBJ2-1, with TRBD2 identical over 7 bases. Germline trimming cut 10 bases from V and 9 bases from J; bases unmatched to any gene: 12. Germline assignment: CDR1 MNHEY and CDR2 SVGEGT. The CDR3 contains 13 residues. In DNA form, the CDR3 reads TGTGCCACAGGCGGACTAGTGGTAAGTGAGCAGTTCTTC. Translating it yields CATGGLVVSEQFF.

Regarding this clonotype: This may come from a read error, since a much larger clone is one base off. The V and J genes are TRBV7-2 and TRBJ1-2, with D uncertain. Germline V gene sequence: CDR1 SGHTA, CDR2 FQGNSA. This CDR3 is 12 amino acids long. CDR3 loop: CASSFLSGGYIF. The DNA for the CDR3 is TGTGCCAGCAGCTTCCTGTCCGGTGGCTACATCTTC.

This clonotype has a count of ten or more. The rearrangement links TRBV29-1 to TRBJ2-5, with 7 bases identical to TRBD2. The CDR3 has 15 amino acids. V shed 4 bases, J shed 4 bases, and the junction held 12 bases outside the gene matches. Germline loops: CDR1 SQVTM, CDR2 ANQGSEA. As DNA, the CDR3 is TGCAGCGTTGTGGGGCTAGCGGTGAGCAGAGAGACCCAGTACTTC. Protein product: CSVVGLAVSRETQYF.